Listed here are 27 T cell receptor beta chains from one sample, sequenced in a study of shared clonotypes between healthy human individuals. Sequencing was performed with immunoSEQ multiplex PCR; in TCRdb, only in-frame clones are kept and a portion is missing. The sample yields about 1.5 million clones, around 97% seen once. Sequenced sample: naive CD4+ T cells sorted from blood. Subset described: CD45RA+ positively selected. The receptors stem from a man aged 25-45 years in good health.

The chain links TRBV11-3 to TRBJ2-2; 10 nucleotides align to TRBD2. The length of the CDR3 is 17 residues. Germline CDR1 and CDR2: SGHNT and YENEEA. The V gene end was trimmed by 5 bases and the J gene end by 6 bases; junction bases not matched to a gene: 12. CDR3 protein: CASSPLFASGSSGELFF. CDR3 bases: TGTGCCAGCAGCCCCTTATTTGCTAGCGGGAGTTCCGGGGAGCTGTTTTTT. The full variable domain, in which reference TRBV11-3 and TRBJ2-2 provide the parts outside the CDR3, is EAGVVQSPRYKIIEKKQPVAFWCNPISGHNTLYWYLQNLGQGPELLIRYENEEAVDDSQLPKDRFSAERLKGVDSTLKIQPAELGDSAVYLCASSPLFASGSSGELFFGEGSRLTVL.

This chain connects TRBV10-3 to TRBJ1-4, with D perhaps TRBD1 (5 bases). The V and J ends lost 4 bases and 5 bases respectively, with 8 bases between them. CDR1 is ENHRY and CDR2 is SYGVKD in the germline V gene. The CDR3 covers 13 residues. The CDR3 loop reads CAISAGGNEKLFF. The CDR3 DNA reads TGTGCCATCAGTGCCGGGGGGAATGAAAAACTGTTTTTT.

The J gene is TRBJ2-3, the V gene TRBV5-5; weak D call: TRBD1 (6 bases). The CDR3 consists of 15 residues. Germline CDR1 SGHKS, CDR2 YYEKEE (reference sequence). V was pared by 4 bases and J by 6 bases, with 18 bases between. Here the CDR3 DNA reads TGTGCCAGCAGCGCAGGGACAAGGGTTTGGGATACGCAGTATTTT. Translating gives CASSAGTRVWDTQYF.

As DNA, the CDR3 is TGTGCCAGCAGTGAATATACCCACGGGGGGTCTTTCAATGAGCAGTTCTTC. Encoded protein: CASSEYTHGGSFNEQFF. This chain links TRBV25-1 with TRBJ2-1; 7 bases are shared with TRBD2. Trimming removed 0 bases from V and 6 bases from J; junction bases left unmatched: 11. Germline loops: CDR1 MGHDK, CDR2 SYGVNS. This CDR3 spans 17 amino acids.

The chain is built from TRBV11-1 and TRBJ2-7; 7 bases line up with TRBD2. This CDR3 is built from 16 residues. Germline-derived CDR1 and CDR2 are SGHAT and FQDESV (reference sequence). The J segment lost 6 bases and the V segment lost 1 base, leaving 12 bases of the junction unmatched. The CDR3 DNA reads TGTGCCAGCAGCTTAGACCTAGCGGCTTCTATGGGCGAGCAGTACTTC. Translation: CASSLDLAASMGEQYF.

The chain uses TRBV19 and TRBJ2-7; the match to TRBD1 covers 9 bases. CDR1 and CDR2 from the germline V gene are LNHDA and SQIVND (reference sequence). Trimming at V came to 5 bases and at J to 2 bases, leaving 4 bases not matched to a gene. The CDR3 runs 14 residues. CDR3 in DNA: TGTGCCAGTAGTGCCCGGGACAGGGCCTACGAGCAGTACTTC. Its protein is CASSARDRAYEQYF.

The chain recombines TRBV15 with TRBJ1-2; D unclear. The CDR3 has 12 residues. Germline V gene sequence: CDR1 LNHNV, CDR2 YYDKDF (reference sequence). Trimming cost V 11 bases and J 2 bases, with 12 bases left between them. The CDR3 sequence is CAAVSANYGYTF. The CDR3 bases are TGTGCCGCAGTTTCAGCGAACTATGGCTACACCTTC.

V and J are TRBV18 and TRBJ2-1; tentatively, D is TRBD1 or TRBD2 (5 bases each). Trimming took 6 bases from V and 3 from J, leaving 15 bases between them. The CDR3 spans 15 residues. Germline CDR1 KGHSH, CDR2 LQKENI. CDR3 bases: TGTGCCAGCTCGTCCGGGACCAGAAACTACAATGAGCAGTTCTTC. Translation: CASSSGTRNYNEQFF.

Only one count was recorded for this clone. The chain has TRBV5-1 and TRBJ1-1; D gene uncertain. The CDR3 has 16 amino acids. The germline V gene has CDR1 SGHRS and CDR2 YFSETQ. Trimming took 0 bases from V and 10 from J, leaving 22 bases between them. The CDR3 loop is CASSLVSGPPEEVAFF. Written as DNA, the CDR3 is TGCGCCAGCAGCTTGGTGTCTGGACCTCCCGAAGAGGTAGCTTTCTTT.

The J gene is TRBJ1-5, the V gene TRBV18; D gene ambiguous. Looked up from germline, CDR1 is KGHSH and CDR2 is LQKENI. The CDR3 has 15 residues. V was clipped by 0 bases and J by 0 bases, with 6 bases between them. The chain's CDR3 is CASSPPGNSNQPQHF. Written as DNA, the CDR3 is TGTGCCAGCTCACCACCGGGGAATAGCAATCAGCCCCAGCATTTT.

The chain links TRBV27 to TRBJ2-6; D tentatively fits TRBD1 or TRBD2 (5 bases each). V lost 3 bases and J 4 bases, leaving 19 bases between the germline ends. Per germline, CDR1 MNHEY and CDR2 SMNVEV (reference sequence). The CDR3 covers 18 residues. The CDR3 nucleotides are TGTGCCAGCAGTTTTTCCCGGGTCGGGGCTGGCGGGGCCAACGTCCTGACTTTC. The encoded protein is CASSFSRVGAGGANVLTF.

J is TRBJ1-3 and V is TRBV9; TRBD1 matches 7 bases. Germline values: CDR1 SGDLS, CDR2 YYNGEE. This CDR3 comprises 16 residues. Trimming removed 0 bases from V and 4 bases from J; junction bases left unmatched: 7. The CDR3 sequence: CASSVERGQGGNTIYF. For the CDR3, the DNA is TGTGCCAGCAGCGTAGAAAGGGGGCAAGGAGGAAACACCATATATTTT.

The CDR3 region has the DNA TGTGCCAGCAGCCTAGGCGTCGACACCATATATTTT. Protein product: CASSLGVDTIYF. This sequence joins TRBV5-4 and TRBJ1-3, with D unresolved. The V gene's germline CDR1 is SGHNT and CDR2 YYREEE (reference sequence). Trimming stripped 4 bases from V and 8 bases from J, with 10 bases between. There are 12 residues in the CDR3.

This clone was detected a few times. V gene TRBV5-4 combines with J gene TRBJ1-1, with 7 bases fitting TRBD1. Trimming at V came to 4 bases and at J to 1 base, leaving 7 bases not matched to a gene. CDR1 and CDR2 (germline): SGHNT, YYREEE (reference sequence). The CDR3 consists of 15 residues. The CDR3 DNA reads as TGTGCCAGCAGCATACCGACAGGGAAGAACACTGAAGCTTTCTTT. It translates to CASSIPTGKNTEAFF.

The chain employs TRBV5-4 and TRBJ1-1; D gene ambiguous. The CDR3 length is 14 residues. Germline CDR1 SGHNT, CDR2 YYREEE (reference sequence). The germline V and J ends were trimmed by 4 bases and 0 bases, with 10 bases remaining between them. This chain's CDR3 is CASSGDLVNTEAFF. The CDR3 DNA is TGTGCCAGCAGCGGAGACTTAGTGAACACTGAAGCTTTCTTT.

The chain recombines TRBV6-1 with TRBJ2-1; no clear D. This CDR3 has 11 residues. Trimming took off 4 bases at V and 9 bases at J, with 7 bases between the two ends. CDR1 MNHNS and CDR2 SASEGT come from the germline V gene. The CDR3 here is CASSGGIEQFF. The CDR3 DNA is TGTGCCAGCAGTGGTGGAATTGAGCAGTTCTTC.

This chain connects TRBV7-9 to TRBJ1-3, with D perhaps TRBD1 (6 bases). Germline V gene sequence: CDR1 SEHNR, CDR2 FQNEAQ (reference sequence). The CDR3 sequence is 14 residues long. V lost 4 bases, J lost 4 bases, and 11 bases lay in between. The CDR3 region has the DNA TGTGCCAGCAGCTCCACAGGGAACGGAAACACCATATATTTT. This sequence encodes CASSSTGNGNTIYF. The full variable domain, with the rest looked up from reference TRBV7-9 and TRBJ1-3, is DTGVSQNPRHKITKRGQNVTFRCDPISEHNRLYWYRQTLGQGPEFLTYFQNEAQLEKSRLLSDRFSAERPKGSFSTLEIQRTEQGDSAMYLCASSSTGNGNTIYFGEGSWLTVV.

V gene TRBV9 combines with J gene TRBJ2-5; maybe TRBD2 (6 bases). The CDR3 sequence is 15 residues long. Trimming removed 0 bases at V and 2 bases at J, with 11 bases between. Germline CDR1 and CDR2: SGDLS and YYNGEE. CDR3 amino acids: CASSVAVGGQETQYF. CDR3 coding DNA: TGTGCCAGCAGCGTAGCCGTGGGGGGTCAAGAGACCCAGTACTTC.

The CDR3 region has the DNA TGTGCCAGCCGACTCGGGGGGCCCTCTGGGGCCAACGTCCTGACTTTC. Translation gives CASRLGGPSGANVLTF. This chain uses TRBV10-3 with TRBJ2-6, with D possibly matching TRBD2 (7 bases). Germline V CDR1 and CDR2: ENHRY, SYGVKD. The CDR3 has 16 amino acids. V was trimmed by 10 bases and J by 0 bases, leaving 16 bases between them.

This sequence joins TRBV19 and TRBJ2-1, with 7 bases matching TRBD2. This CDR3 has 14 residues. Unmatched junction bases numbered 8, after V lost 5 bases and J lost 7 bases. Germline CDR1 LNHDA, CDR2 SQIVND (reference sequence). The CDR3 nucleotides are TGTGCCAGTAGTTCCCGGACTAGTGGTAATGAGCAGTTCTTC. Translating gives CASSSRTSGNEQFF.

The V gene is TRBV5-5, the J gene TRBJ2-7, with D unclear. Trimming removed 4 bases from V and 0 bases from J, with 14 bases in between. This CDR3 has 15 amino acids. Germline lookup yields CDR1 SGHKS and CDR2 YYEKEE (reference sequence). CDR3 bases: TGTGCCAGCAGCCTCGGCCCTGGTAGCTCCTACGAGCAGTACTTC. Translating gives CASSLGPGSSYEQYF.

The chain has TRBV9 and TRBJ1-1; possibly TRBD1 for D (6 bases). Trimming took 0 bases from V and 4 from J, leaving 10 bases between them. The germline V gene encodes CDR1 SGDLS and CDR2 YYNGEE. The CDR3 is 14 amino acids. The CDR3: CASSVEGGGTEAFF. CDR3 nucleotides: TGTGCCAGCAGCGTAGAGGGAGGGGGCACTGAAGCTTTCTTT.

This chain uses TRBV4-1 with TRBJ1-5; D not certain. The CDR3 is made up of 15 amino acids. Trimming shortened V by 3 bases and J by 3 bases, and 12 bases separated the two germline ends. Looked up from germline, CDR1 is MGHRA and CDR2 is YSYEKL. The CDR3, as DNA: TGCGCCAGCAGCCAGATCGGACGCAACAATCAGCCCCAGCATTTT. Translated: CASSQIGRNNQPQHF.

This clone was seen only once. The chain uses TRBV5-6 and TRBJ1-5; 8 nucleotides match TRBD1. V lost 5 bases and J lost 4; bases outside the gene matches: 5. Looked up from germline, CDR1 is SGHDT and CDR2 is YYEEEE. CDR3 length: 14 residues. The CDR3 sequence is CASSPTGGNQPQHF. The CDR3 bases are TGTGCCAGCAGTCCAACAGGGGGGAATCAGCCCCAGCATTTT.

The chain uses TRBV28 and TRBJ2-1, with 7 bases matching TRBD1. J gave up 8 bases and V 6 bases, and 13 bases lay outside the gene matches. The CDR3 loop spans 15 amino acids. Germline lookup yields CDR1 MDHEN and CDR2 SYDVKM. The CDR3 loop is CASRLERGHMYEQFF. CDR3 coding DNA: TGTGCCAGCAGGCTGGAGAGGGGGCATATGTATGAGCAGTTCTTC.

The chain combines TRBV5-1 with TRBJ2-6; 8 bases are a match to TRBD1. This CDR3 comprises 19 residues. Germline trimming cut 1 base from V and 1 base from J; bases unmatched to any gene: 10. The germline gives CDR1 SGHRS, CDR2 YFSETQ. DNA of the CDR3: TGCGCCAGCAGCTTGTGGTTCTCGGACAGGGCTTCTGGGGCCAACGTCCTGACTTTC. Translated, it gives CASSLWFSDRASGANVLTF.

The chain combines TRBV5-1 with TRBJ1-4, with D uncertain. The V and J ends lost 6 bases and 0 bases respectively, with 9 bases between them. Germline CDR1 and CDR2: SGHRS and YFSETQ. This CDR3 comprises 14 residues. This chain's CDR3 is CASKLIATNEKLFF. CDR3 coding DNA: TGCGCCAGCAAGCTGATCGCAACTAATGAAAAACTGTTTTTT. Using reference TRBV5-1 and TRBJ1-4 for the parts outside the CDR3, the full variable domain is KAGVTQTPRYLIKTRGQQVTLSCSPISGHRSVSWYQQTPGQGLQFLFEYFSETQRNKGNFPGRFSGRQFSNSRSEMNVSTLELGDSALYLCASKLIATNEKLFFGSGTQLSVL.